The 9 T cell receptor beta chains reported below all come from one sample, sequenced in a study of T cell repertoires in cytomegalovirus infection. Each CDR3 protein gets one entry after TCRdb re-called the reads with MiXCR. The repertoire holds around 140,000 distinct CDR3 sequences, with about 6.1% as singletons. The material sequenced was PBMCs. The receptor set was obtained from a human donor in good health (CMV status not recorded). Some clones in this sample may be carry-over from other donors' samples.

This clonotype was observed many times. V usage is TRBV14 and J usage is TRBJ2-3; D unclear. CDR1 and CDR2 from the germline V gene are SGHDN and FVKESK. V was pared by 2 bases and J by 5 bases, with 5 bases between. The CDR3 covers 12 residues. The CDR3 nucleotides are TGTGCCAGCAGCCAATTTGGAGATACGCAGTATTTT. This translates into CASSQFGDTQYF. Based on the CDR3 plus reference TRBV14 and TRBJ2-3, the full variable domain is EAGVTQFPSHSVIEKGQTVTLRCDPISGHDNLYWYRRVMGKEIKFLLHFVKESKQDESGMPNNRFLAERTGGTYSTLKVQPAELEDSGVYFCASSQFGDTQYFGPGTRLTVL.

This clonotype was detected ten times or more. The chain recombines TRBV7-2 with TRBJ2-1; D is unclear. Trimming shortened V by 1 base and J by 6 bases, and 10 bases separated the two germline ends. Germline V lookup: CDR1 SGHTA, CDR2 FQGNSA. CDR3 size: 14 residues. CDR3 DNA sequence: TGTGCCAGCAGCTTAGAACGGGCCACCAATGAGCAGTTCTTC. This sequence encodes CASSLERATNEQFF. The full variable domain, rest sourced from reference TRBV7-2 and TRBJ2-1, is GAGVSQSPSNKVTEKGKDVELRCDPISGHTALYWYRQSLGQGLEFLIYFQGNSAPDKSGLPSDRFSAERTGGSVSTLTIQRTQQEDSAVYLCASSLERATNEQFFGPGTRLTVL.

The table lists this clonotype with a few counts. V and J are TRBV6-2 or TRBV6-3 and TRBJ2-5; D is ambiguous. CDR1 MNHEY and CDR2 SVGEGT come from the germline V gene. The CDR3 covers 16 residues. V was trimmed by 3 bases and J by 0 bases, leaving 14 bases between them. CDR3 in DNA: TGTGCCAGCAGTTATCAACAAGGCGGCTACCAAGAGACCCAGTACTTC. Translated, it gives CASSYQQGGYQETQYF.

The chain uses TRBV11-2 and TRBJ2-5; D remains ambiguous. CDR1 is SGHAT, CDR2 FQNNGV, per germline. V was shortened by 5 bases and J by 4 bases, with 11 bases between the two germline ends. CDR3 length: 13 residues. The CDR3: CASSEKARETQYF. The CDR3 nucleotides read TGTGCCAGCAGCGAAAAAGCCAGAGAGACCCAGTACTTC.

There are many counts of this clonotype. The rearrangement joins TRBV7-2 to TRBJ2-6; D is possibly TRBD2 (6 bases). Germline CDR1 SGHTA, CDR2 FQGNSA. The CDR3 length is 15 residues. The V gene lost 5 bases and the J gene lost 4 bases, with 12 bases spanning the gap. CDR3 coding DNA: TGTGCCAGCAGCACCCTAGCGACGGGGGCCAACGTCCTGACTTTC. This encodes CASSTLATGANVLTF.

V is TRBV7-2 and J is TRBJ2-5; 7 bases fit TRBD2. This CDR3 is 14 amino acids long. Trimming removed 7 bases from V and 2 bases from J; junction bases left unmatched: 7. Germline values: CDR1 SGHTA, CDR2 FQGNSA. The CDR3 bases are TGTGCCAGCACCCCACCGGGGGGTCAAGAGACCCAGTACTTC. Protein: CASTPPGGQETQYF.

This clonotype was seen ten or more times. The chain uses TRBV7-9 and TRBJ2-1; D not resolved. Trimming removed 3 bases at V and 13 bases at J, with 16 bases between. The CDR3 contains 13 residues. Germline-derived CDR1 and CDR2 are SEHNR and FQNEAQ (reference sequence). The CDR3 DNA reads TGTGCCAGCAGCTTCGGCTTAGTTGGTCTTCAGTTCTTC. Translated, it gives CASSFGLVGLQFF.

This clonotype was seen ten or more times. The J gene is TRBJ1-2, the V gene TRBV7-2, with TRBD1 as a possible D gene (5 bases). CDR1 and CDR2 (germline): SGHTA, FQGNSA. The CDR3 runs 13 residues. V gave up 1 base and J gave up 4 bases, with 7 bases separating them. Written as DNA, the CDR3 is TGTGCCAGCAGCTTAGGACAGCTCTATGGCTACACCTTC. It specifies CASSLGQLYGYTF.

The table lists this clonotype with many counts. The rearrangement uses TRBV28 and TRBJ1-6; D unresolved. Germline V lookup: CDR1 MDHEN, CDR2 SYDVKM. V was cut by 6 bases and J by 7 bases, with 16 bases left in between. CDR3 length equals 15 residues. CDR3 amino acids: CASRPFRAGNSPLHF. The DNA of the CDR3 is TGTGCCAGCAGACCATTTAGGGCCGGGAATTCACCCCTCCACTTT.